This TCR beta chain was captured in a study of blood T cell repertoires in COVID-19. Study background: Acute-phase and convalescent COVID-19 samples originated in the United States, Italy and Spain.

The data were produced by immunoSEQ multiplex PCR, yet TCRdb's version contains in-frame clones alone and is incomplete. The sample holds about 26,000 clones; 90% are singletons and the top ten take 7.6%. This CDR3 comprises 14 residues. Trimming stripped 2 bases from V and 3 bases from J, with 10 bases between. CDR1 is MNHEY and CDR2 is SVGAGI in the germline V gene. The clonotype was recovered from a human donor in a cohort sampled during active COVID-19. Sequences were obtained from peripheral blood. This sequence joins TRBV6-5 and TRBJ1-2; D ambiguous. CDR3 in DNA: TGTGCCAGCAGTTACGACGCGGATTACTATGGCTACACCTTC. Translation gives CASSYDADYYGYTF.